The 5 T cell receptor beta chains in this list originate from one sample, sequenced in a study of control samples from healthy donors and cancer patients (dated by TCRdb to the early 2020s). Libraries were made using the immunoSEQ multiplex PCR assay. TCRdb retrieved this table from immuneACCESS and kept in-frame rearrangements only. Not all clones are present; in checked studies, unresolved V genes account for under half, and no reason is known for the remainder. In this sample the table shows 170,000 or so clones, approximately 94% of which occur a single time. Together, the top ten hold about 1.4% of the sample. The sequencing input was blood. These receptors all come from a woman aged 18-30 years in good health.

This clone has just one count. The chain couples TRBV9 to TRBJ1-3, with D possibly being TRBD1 (6 bases). The CDR3 is 16 amino acids. The V end was cut by 0 bases, the J end by 4 bases, with 14 bases between. Per germline, CDR1 SGDLS and CDR2 YYNGEE. CDR3 DNA: TGTGCCAGCAGCGTAGACTACGGGGGGCTGGGAAACACCATATATTTT. As protein: CASSVDYGGLGNTIYF.

The CDR3 region is CASSPTSGGSSTDTQYF. DNA of the CDR3: TGTGCCAGCTCACCGACTAGCGGGGGGTCTTCCACAGATACGCAGTATTTT. The chain carries TRBV18 and TRBJ2-3; 13 bases line up with TRBD2. The J segment lost 2 bases and the V segment lost 3 bases, leaving 5 bases of the junction unmatched. From germline, CDR1 is KGHSH and CDR2 LQKENI. The CDR3 sequence is 17 residues long. The full variable domain, with the rest looked up from reference TRBV18 and TRBJ2-3, is NAGVMQNPRHLVRRRGQEARLRCSPMKGHSHVYWYRQLPEEGLKFMVYLQKENIIDESGMPKERFSAEFPKEGPSILRIQQVVRGDSAAYFCASSPTSGGSSTDTQYFGPGTRLTVL.

The V gene is TRBV4-3, the J gene TRBJ2-7; D is possibly TRBD2 (5 bases). Trimming removed 0 bases from V and 7 bases from J, with 13 bases in between. The CDR3 is 14 residues long. Germline V CDR1 and CDR2: LGHNA, YSLEER. CDR3 sequence (DNA): TGCGCCAGCAGCCAAGATCTGGAGGACCAGGAGCAGTACTTC. Its translation is CASSQDLEDQEQYF.

In nucleotides, the CDR3 is TGTGCCAGCAGTGGAGATAGAGTTAACGAGCAGTACTTC. Its translation: CASSGDRVNEQYF. The V and J genes are TRBV2 and TRBJ2-7, with D unresolved. Germline V gene sequence: CDR1 SNHLY, CDR2 FYNNEI. V was shortened by 4 bases and J by 5 bases, with 12 bases between the two germline ends. The CDR3 runs to 13 residues.

The rearrangement links TRBV15 to TRBJ2-7; 8 bases match TRBD2. V was pared by 0 bases and J by 7 bases, with 11 bases of the junction left unmatched. The V gene's germline CDR1 is LNHNV and CDR2 YYDKDF (reference sequence). CDR3 length: 16 amino acids. CDR3 sequence: CATSREGSGRVEEQYF. The CDR3 region has the DNA TGTGCCACCAGCAGAGAAGGCAGCGGGAGAGTGGAGGAGCAGTACTTC.